The 4 T cell receptor beta chains in this list originate from one sample, sequenced in a study of blood T cell repertoires in COVID-19. Profiled with immunoSEQ multiplex PCR; TCRdb holds only in-frame clones, not every one. The table records some 130,000 clones, around 85% of them present only once. The sequencing sample was made of peripheral blood. The receptor set was obtained from a woman between 50 and 59 years old who had recovered from COVID-19.

J is TRBJ1-2 and V is TRBV4-2, with a possible D match to TRBD1 (6 bases). The CDR3 is 14 residues long. The germline V and J ends were trimmed by 0 bases and 3 bases, with 8 bases remaining between them. CDR1 is LGHNA and CDR2 is YNFKEQ in the germline V gene. In DNA, the CDR3 is TGTGCCAGCAGCCAAGAGTCAGGGGACTATGGCTACACCTTC. Translating it yields CASSQESGDYGYTF.

The V call is TRBV7-8, the J call TRBJ2-1, with a possible D match to TRBD1 (5 bases). V shed 1 base and J shed 10 bases, with 20 bases lying between them. This CDR3 has 16 residues. The germline V gene has CDR1 SGHVS and CDR2 FQNEAQ. Written as DNA, the CDR3 is TGTGCCAGCAGCTTAGATTTCGACCCCAGGGTATGGGAGCAGTTCTTC. Amino acid sequence: CASSLDFDPRVWEQFF.

V is TRBV5-1 and J is TRBJ2-2, with D possibly TRBD1 on 5 matching bases. This CDR3 has 15 amino acids. With 2 bases removed from V and 2 bases from J, the gap between germline ends came to 10 bases. Germline CDR1 reads SGHRS; CDR2 reads YFSETQ. This chain's CDR3 is CASSLYQGNTGELFF. The CDR3 coding sequence is TGCGCCAGCAGCTTATATCAGGGAAACACCGGGGAGCTGTTTTTT. Full variable domain (missing parts from reference TRBV5-1 and TRBJ2-2): KAGVTQTPRYLIKTRGQQVTLSCSPISGHRSVSWYQQTPGQGLQFLFEYFSETQRNKGNFPGRFSGRQFSNSRSEMNVSTLELGDSALYLCASSLYQGNTGELFFGEGSRLTVL.

In this sample, this clone turned up once. The rearrangement joins TRBV5-6 to TRBJ2-5; D is possibly TRBD2 (6 bases). The CDR3 is 15 residues long. From germline, CDR1 is SGHDT and CDR2 YYEEEE. V lost 0 bases to trimming and J lost 6 bases, with 15 bases between them. The CDR3 bases are TGTGCCAGCAGCTTGGTGCGGGGCGCGGTACAGACCCAGTACTTC. Translating it yields CASSLVRGAVQTQYF.